There are a few counts of the clone carrying this TCR beta chain. Antigen specificity is unknown. J was trimmed by 0 bases and V by 1 base; bases with no gene match: 4. The V gene's germline CDR1 is SEHNR and CDR2 FQNEAQ (reference sequence). The CDR3 runs 18 residues. This record comes from a study of T cell responses to AZD1222 COVID-19 vaccine. Study-wide points: The peak T cell response came first, and repertoires were sampled only after it.

Produced via immunoSEQ multiplex PCR; TCRdb's table is partial and in-frame only. In the table there are some 170,000 clones, 70% to 90% of which are singletons. The J gene is TRBJ2-6, the V gene TRBV7-9; 9 bases match TRBD1. This specimen consisted of peripheral blood, obtained on day 0 of AZD1222 vaccination. This receptor was taken from an adult in good health. The CDR3 sequence is CASSLGQGVTSGANVLTF. The CDR3 DNA reads as TGTGCCAGCAGCTTAGGACAGGGGGTTACCTCTGGGGCCAACGTCCTGACTTTC.